Sequencing of this T cell receptor beta chain was carried out in a study of spatial heterogeneity in lung cancer. Relative to its sample, this clonotype is medium-sized. This sample's time point: sample taken at primary tumor resection. Researchers sequenced whole RNA taken from tumor, nontumor lung or frozen PBMC without sorting. There were 72 donors, all of them untreated patients with early-stage non-small cell lung cancer. V dropped 6 bases and J dropped 0 bases, with 17 bases sitting between them. The CDR3 extends over 16 amino acids. The germline CDR1 and CDR2 sequences are LNHDA and SQIVND (reference sequence). A single record per CDR3 protein comes from TCRdb applying MiXCR to the 5' RACE reads. The sample shows around 1,800 distinct CDR3 sequences, over 15% of them seen only once.

This specimen was PBMCs, taken at surgery. V and J are TRBV19 and TRBJ1-2, with a weak D call TRBD1 (5 bases). This receptor was obtained from a male donor with early-stage non-small cell lung cancer. In DNA form, the CDR3 reads TGTGCCAGTAGGCCCACCCGACAGTCTACTAACTATGGCTACACCTTC. The encoded protein is CASRPTRQSTNYGYTF.